The rows below give T cell receptor beta chains drawn from one sample of a study of control samples from healthy donors and cancer patients. Libraries were prepared by immunoSEQ multiplex PCR; TCRdb keeps only in-frame clonotypes and omits some of them. The table lists approximately 140,000 clones, approximately 94% of them singletons. Sequenced sample: blood. The source of these receptors is a young man in good health. Each CDR3 is given with its conserved first and last residue. D genes are given only for firm matches. Size is omitted from some rows. Given values are once, few, many or a class for expanded clones.

clone_size j_call v_call d_call cdr3_aa cdr3_nt
. TRBJ1-1 TRBV6-5 . CASNSRTGWNTEAFF TGTGCCAGCAATTCTCGGACGGGGTGGAACACTGAAGCTTTCTTT
. TRBJ1-5 TRBV9 . CASSAGRFSNQPQHF TGTGCCAGCAGTGCGGGACGATTCAGCAATCAGCCCCAGCATTTT
. TRBJ2-1 TRBV3-1/TRBV3-2 . CASSHPPLEQFF TGTGCCAGCAGCCATCCGCCCTTAGAGCAGTTCTTC
few TRBJ2-3 TRBV6-5 TRBD2 CASRRAGEVDTQYF TGTGCCAGCAGAAGGGCGGGGGAGGTAGATACGCAGTATTTT
. TRBJ2-7 TRBV7-8 TRBD2 CASSLAGVMGLEVSEQYF TGTGCCAGCAGCTTAGCAGGGGTAATGGGACTAGAGGTGTCCGAGCAGTACTTC
. TRBJ2-7 TRBV30 TRBD1 CAWSSLGKTGAYEQYF TGTGCCTGGAGTTCTCTCGGTAAGACAGGGGCCTACGAGCAGTACTTC
. TRBJ2-7 TRBV7-9 TRBD1 CASSKGTVSKQYF TGTGCCAGCAGCAAAGGGACAGTTTCGAAGCAGTACTTC
. TRBJ1-5 TRBV11-2 . CASSLFGGGRNQPQHF TGTGCCAGCAGCTTATTTGGAGGGGGTCGGAATCAGCCCCAGCATTTT
. TRBJ2-7 TRBV19 . CASSIGVGGQVEQYF TGTGCCAGTAGTATAGGGGTCGGAGGGCAGGTCGAGCAGTACTTC
few TRBJ1-3 TRBV20-1 . CSASPGTYGNTIYF TGCAGTGCTAGTCCGGGGACTTATGGAAACACCATATATTTT
. TRBJ1-6 TRBV5-1 . CASSLVGTQGNSPLHF TGCGCCAGCAGCTTGGTGGGAACCCAGGGGAATTCACCCCTCCACTTT
. TRBJ1-5 TRBV11-2 . CASSLGGGSNQPQHF TGTGCCAGCAGCTTAGGGGGAGGGAGCAATCAGCCCCAGCATTTT
. TRBJ1-5 TRBV12-3/TRBV12-4 . CASREEGNQPQHF TGTGCCAGCAGGGAGGAGGGCAATCAGCCCCAGCATTTT
few TRBJ1-1 TRBV5-1 . CASSRGPGAGEAFF TGCGCCAGCAGCCGGGGTCCAGGGGCGGGTGAAGCTTTCTTT
. TRBJ2-1 TRBV5-1 . CASSRSYNEQFF TGCGCCAGCAGCCGATCCTACAATGAGCAGTTCTTC
few TRBJ1-1 TRBV27 . CASSGGSRAFF TGTGCCAGCAGTGGGGGGTCGCGAGCTTTCTTT
. TRBJ1-3 TRBV5-4 . CASRHNPGNTIYF TGTGCCAGCAGGCACAACCCGGGAAACACCATATATTTT
. TRBJ1-2 TRBV19 TRBD1 CASSLGTGRGYTF TGTGCCAGTAGTCTAGGGACAGGCCGGGGCTACACCTTC